The clone carrying this T cell receptor (beta chain) was seen many times. Its specificity is unknown. The sample originates from a study of T-cell memory formation after mild COVID-19. General study points: The finding that pre-infection memory included some responding clones suggested that cross-reactive memory joined. Clones contracting day 15 to 85 were balanced CD4/CD8; later expanders leaned CD4+.

Each CDR3 protein gets one entry after TCRdb re-called the 5' RACE reads with MiXCR. The sample shows about 200,000 distinct CDR3 sequences, approximately 10% of them seen only once. The germline CDR1 and CDR2 sequences are LNHDA and SQIVND (reference sequence). The CDR3 has 13 amino acids. The V gene lost 5 bases and the J gene lost 7 bases, with 12 bases spanning the gap. Specimen: PBMCs or a T cell subset sorted from them (not recorded which). The V and J genes are TRBV19 and TRBJ1-5; unclear D gene. This sequence originates from a man between 18 and 35 years old who had mild COVID-19 (a few samples of this study predate the infection). Cell type and time point are not known. The CDR3 reads CASSDGVRQPQHF. Here the CDR3 DNA reads TGTGCCAGTAGTGACGGGGTGAGACAGCCCCAGCATTTT.